These 3 T cell receptor beta chains came from one sample sequenced in a study of OX40 agonist ivuxolimab in advanced cancers. Data came from immunoSEQ multiplex PCR; TCRdb stores just in-frame clones and leaves some out. Of approximately 32,000 clones listed, 84% were seen once; the top ten hold around 21%. The starting material was CD4+ or CD8+ T cells sorted from blood, obtained in a trial of the OX40 agonist ivuxolimab. Every receptor here comes from an adult with an advanced solid tumor such as melanoma, head and neck, liver or kidney cancer.

The V and J genes are TRBV6-5 and TRBJ2-6; D is undetermined. CDR1 and CDR2 from the germline V gene are MNHEY and SVGAGI. This CDR3 region has 13 residues. Trimming took off 6 bases at V and 3 bases at J, with 6 bases between the two ends. CDR3 DNA sequence: TGTGCCAGCAGCCCCATTGGGGCCAACGTCCTGACTTTC. Its translation is CASSPIGANVLTF.

J is TRBJ1-1 and V is TRBV27, with D unclear. V shed 1 base and J shed 5 bases, with 11 bases lying between them. CDR3 length equals 14 residues. From germline, CDR1 is MNHEY and CDR2 SMNVEV (reference sequence). This CDR3 reads CASSLFSAGTEAFF. In DNA form, the CDR3 reads TGTGCCAGCAGTTTATTTTCGGCGGGGACTGAAGCTTTCTTT.

This clone was seen a single time. The chain is built from TRBV28 and TRBJ2-3, with TRBD1 matching 9 bases. Trimming at V came to 6 bases and at J to 4 bases, leaving 14 bases not matched to a gene. The germline gives CDR1 MDHEN, CDR2 SYDVKM. This CDR3 is built from 17 residues. The CDR3 coding sequence is TGTGCCAGCAGACCAAATATCCTTTGGGACAGGGCAGATACGCAGTATTTT. This sequence encodes CASRPNILWDRADTQYF.